This T cell receptor beta chain was recorded in a study of CD8+ T cells in alopecia areata. Study-wide results and limits: It was lesional scalp, especially alopecia totalis/universalis, that showed higher clonality than normal scalp. Between patients, shared TCR sequences were less clear than in mice. This was possibly due in part to HLA diversity in the patient population.

RNA, once extracted, was reverse transcribed into cDNA for use as the sequencing template. TCRdb's table, derived via immunoSEQ multiplex PCR, lists solely in-frame clones and lacks some. The table has 100,000 to 130,000 clones, around 59% seen once; the top ten hold roughly 19%. The sorting of PBMCs gave CD4+ and CD8+ T cells. Trimming took off 6 bases at V and 6 bases at J, with 12 bases between the two ends. CDR1 MNHEY and CDR2 SVGAGI come from the germline V gene. This CDR3 has 13 residues. For this clone: Its specificity is unknown.

The specimen was CD8+ T cells sorted from blood. The V and J genes are TRBV6-5 and TRBJ1-5; D gene ambiguous. This TCR was recovered from a human donor in good health. The CDR3 nucleotides read TGTGCCAGCAGCCCGGTGGGTAGTCAGCCCCAGCATTTT. Translated: CASSPVGSQPQHF.